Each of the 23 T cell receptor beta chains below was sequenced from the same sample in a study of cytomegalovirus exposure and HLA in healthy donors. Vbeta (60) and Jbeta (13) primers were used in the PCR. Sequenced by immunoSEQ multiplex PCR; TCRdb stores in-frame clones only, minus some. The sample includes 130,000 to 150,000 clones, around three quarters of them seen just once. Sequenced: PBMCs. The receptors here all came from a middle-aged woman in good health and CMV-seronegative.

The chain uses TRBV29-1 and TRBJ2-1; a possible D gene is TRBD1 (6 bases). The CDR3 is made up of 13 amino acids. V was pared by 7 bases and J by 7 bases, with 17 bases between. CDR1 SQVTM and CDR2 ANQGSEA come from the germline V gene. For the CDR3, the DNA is TGCAGCGCGCGACAGGTGGTTGGGAATGAGCAGTTCTTC. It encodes CSARQVVGNEQFF.

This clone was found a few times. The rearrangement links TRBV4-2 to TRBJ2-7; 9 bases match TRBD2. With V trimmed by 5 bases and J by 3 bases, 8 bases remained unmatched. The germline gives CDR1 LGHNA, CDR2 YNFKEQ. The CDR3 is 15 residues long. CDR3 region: CASSSPLAGFYEQYF. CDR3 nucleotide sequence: TGTGCCAGCAGCTCCCCGCTAGCGGGGTTCTACGAGCAGTACTTC.

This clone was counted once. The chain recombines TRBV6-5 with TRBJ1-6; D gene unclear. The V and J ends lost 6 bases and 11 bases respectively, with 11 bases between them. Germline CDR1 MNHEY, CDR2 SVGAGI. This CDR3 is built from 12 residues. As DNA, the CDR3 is TGTGCCAGCAGGTCATCCGGGACACCCCTCCACTTT. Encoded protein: CASRSSGTPLHF.

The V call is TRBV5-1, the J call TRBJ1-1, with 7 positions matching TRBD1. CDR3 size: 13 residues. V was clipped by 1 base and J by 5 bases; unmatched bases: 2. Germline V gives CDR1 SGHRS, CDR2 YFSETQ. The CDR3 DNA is TGCGCCAGCAGCTTGACAGGGGAGACTGAAGCTTTCTTT. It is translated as CASSLTGETEAFF.

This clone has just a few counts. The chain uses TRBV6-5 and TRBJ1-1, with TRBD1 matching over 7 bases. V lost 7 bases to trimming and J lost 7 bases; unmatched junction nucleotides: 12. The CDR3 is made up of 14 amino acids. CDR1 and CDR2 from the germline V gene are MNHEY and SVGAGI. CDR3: CASTEGAGNGEAFF. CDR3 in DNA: TGTGCCAGCACCGAGGGGGCAGGGAACGGTGAAGCTTTCTTT.

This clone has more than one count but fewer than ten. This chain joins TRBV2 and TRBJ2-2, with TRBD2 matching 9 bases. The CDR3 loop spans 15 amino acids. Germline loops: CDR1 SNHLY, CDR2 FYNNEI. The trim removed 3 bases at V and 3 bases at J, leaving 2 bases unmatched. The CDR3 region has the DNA TGTGCCAGCAGTGATGGACTAGCGTACACCGGGGAGCTGTTTTTT. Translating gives CASSDGLAYTGELFF. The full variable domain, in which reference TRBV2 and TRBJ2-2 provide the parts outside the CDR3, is EPEVTQTPSHQVTQMGQEVILRCVPISNHLYFYWYRQILGQKVEFLVSFYNNEISEKSEIFDDQFSVERPDGSNFTLKIRSTKLEDSAMYFCASSDGLAYTGELFFGEGSRLTVL.

The CDR3 DNA sequence: TGTGCCAGCAGCTTAGGGGGACTAGATCAGGATACGCAGTATTTT. Protein product: CASSLGGLDQDTQYF. V usage is TRBV11-3 and J usage is TRBJ2-3; 8 nucleotides agree with TRBD2. The CDR3 spans 15 residues. Trimming removed 1 base from V and 6 bases from J; junction bases left unmatched: 6. The germline CDR1 and CDR2 sequences are SGHNT and YENEEA. The whole variable domain, filled in from reference TRBV11-3 and TRBJ2-3, reads EAGVVQSPRYKIIEKKQPVAFWCNPISGHNTLYWYLQNLGQGPELLIRYENEEAVDDSQLPKDRFSAERLKGVDSTLKIQPAELGDSAVYLCASSLGGLDQDTQYFGPGTRLTVL.

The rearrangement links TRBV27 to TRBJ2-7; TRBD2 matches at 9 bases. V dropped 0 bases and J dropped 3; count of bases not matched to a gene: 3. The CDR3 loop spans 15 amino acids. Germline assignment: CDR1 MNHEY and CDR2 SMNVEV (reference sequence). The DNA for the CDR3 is TGTGCCAGCAGTTTATCGCCGCGGGGGGGCTACGAGCAGTACTTC. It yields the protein CASSLSPRGGYEQYF.

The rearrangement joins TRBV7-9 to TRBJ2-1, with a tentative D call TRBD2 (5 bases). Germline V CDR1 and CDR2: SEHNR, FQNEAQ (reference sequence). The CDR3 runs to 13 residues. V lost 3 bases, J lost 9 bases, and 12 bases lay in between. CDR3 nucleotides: TGTGCCAGCAGCTTGGACTGGGTGGGTGAGCAGTTCTTC. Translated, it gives CASSLDWVGEQFF. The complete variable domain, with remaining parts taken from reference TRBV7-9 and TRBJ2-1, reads DTGVSQNPRHKITKRGQNVTFRCDPISEHNRLYWYRQTLGQGPEFLTYFQNEAQLEKSRLLSDRFSAERPKGSFSTLEIQRTEQGDSAMYLCASSLDWVGEQFFGPGTRLTVL.

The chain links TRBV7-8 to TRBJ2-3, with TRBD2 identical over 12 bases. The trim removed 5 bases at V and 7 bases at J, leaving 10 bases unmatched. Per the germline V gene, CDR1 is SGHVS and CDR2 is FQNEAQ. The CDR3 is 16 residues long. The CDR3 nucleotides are TGTGCCAGCAGCACCAGACTAGCGGGAGTTCTTAATACGCAGTATTTT. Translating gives CASSTRLAGVLNTQYF.

This CDR3 is CASSPATGPSYNEQFF. The CDR3 DNA reads TGCGCCAGCAGTCCGGCCACGGGTCCCTCCTACAATGAGCAGTTCTTC. The V gene is TRBV5-1, the J gene TRBJ2-1, with no clear D. The CDR3 covers 16 residues. V dropped 5 bases and J dropped 0 bases, with 15 bases sitting between them. Germline V gene data show CDR1 as SGHRS and CDR2 as YFSETQ.

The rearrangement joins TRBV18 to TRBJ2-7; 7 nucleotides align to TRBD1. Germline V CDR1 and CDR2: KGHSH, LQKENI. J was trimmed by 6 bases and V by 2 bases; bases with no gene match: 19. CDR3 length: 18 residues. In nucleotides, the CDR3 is TGTGCCAGCTCACCAAATTACAGGGGAACCTCGGGTCGGGTCGAGCAGTACTTC. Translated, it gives CASSPNYRGTSGRVEQYF.

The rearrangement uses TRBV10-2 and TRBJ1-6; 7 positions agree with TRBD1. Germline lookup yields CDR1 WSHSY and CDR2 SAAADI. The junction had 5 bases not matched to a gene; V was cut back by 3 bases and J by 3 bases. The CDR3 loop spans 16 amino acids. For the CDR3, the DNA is TGCGCCAGCAGTGATCTAGGGGGCCGCTATAATTCACCCCTCCACTTT. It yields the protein CASSDLGGRYNSPLHF.

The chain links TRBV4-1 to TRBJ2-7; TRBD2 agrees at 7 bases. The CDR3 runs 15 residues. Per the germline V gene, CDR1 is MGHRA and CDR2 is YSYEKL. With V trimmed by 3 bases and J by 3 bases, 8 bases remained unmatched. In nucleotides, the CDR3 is TGCGCCAGCAGCCAGTCAACTAGCGCTGGCTACGAGCAGTACTTC. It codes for CASSQSTSAGYEQYF.

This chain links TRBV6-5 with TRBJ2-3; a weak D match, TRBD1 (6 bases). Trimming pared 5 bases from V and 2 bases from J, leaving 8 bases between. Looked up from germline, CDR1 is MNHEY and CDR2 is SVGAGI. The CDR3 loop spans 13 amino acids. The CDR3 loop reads CASSNRVTDTQYF. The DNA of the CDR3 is TGTGCCAGCAGTAACAGGGTCACAGATACGCAGTATTTT.

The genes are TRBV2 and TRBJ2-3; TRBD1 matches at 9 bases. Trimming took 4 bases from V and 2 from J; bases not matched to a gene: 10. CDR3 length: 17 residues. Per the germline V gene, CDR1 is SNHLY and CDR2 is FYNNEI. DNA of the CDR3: TGTGCCAGCAGTGCGAGACCCCGGGACAGGGACACAGATACGCAGTATTTT. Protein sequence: CASSARPRDRDTDTQYF.

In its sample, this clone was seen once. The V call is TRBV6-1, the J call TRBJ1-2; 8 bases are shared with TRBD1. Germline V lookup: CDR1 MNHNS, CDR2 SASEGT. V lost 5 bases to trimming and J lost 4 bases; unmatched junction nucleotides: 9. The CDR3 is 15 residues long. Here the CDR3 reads CASSIYRGGGYGYTF. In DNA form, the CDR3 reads TGTGCCAGCAGTATATACAGGGGGGGAGGCTATGGCTACACCTTC.

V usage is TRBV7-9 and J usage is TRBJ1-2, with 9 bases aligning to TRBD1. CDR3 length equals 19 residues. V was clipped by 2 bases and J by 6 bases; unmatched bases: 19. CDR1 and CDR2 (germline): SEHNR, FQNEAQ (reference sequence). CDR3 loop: CASSLRGPGTGPTNHGYTF. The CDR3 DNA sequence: TGTGCCAGCAGCTTAAGGGGGCCCGGGACAGGGCCAACAAACCATGGCTACACCTTC.

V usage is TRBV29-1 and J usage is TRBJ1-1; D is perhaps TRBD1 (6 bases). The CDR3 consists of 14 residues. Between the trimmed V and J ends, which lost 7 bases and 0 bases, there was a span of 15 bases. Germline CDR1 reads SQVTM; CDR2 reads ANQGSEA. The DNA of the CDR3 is TGCAGCGCCCGGACAGTTACACTGAACACTGAAGCTTTCTTT. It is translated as CSARTVTLNTEAFF.

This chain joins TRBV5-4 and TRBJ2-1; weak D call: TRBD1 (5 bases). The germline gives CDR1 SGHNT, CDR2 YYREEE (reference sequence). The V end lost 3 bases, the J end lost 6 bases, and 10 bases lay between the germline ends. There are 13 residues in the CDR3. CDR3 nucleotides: TGTGCCAGCAGCTGGGGTCAGGGCAATGAGCAGTTCTTC. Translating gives CASSWGQGNEQFF.

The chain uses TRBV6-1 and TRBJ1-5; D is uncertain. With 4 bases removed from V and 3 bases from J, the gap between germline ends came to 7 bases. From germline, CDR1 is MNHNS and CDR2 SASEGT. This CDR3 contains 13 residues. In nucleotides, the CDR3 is TGTGCCAGCAGTGCCGAGGACAATCAGCCCCAGCATTTT. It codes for CASSAEDNQPQHF.

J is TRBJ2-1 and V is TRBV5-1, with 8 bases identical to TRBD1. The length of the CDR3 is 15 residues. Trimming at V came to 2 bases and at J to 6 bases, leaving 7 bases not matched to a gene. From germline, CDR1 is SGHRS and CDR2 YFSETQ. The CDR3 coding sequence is TGCGCCAGCAGCTTCCCCAACACAGGGGGCAATGAGCAGTTCTTC. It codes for CASSFPNTGGNEQFF.

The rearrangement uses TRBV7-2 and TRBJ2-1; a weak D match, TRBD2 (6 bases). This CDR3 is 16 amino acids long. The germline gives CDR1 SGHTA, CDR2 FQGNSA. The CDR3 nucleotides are TGTGCGAGCTTATTCGGCGGGACGAGCTCCTACAATGAGCAGTTCTTC. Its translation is CASLFGGTSSYNEQFF.